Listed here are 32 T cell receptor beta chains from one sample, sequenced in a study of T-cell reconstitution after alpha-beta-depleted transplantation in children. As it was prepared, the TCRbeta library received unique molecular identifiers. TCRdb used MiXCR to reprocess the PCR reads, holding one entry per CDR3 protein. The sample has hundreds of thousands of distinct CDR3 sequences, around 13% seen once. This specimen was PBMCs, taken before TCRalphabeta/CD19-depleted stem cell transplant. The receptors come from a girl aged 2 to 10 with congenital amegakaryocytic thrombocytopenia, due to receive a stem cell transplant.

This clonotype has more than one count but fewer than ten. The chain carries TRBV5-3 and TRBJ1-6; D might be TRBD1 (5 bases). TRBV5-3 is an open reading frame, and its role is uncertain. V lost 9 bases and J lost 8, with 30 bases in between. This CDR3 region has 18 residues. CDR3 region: CATQNPDAGPPGDSPLHF. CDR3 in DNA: TGTGCCACCCAGAACCCCGATGCAGGGCCCCCGGGAGATTCACCCCTCCACTTT.

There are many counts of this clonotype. This chain's CDR3 is CSVDARGGDTQYF. As DNA, the CDR3 is TGCAGCGTTGATGCCAGGGGTGGAGATACGCAGTATTTT. The rearrangement uses TRBV29-1 and TRBJ2-3, with D perhaps TRBD1 (6 bases). The CDR3 is made up of 13 amino acids. V was shortened by 3 bases and J by 5 bases, with 12 bases between the two germline ends. Germline values: CDR1 SQVTM, CDR2 ANQGSEA.

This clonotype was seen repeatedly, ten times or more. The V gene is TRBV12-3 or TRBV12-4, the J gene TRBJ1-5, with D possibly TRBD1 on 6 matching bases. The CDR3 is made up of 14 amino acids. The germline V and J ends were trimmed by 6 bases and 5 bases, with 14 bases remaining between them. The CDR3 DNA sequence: TGTGCCAGCAGAAACGACAGGTCCGATCAGCCCCAGCATTTT. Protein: CASRNDRSDQPQHF.

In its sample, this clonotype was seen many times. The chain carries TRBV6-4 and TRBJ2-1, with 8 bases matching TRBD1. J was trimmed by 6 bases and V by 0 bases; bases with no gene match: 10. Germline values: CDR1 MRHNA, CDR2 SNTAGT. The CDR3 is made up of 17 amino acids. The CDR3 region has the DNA TGTGCCAGCAGTGACTCGTACCGAGACAGGGGAATCAATGAGCAGTTCTTC. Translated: CASSDSYRDRGINEQFF.

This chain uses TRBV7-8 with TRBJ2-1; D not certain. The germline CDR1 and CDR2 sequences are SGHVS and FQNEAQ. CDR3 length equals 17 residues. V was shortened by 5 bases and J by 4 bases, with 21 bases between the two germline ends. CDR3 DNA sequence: TGTGCCAGCAGCCCTATTCGGATAGCCCGCTATTACAATGAGCAGTTCTTC. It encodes CASSPIRIARYYNEQFF.

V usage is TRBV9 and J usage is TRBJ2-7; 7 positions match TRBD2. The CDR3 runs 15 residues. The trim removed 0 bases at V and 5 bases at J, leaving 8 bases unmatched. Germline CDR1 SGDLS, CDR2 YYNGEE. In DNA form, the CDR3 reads TGTGCCAGCAGCGTAGCCCTAGCGGAGGTTCACGAGCAGTACTTC. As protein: CASSVALAEVHEQYF.

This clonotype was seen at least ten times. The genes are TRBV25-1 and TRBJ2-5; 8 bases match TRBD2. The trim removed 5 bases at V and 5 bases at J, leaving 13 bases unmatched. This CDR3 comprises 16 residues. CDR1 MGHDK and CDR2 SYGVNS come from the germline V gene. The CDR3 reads CASSSRATSGRETQYF. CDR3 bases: TGTGCCAGCAGTTCCCGCGCTACTAGCGGTCGGGAGACCCAGTACTTC.

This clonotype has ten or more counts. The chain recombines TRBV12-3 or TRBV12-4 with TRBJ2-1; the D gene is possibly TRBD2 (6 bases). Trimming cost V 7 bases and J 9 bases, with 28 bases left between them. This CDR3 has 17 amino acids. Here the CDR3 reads CASKSSGVAGELSEQFF. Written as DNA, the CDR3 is TGTGCCAGCAAATCGTCGGGGGTAGCCGGCGAGTTGAGTGAGCAGTTCTTC.

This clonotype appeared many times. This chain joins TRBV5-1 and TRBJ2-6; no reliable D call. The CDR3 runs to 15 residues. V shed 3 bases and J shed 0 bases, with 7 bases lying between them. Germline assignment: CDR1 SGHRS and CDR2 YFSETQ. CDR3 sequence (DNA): TGCGCCAGCAGCTCCGACCCCTCTGGGGCCAACGTCCTGACTTTC. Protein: CASSSDPSGANVLTF.

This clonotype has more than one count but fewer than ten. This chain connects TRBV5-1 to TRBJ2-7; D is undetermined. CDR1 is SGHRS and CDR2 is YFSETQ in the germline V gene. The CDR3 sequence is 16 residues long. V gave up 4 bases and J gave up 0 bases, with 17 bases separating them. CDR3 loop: CASSHNYRGSSYEQYF. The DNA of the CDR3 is TGCGCCAGCAGCCATAACTATCGCGGAAGCTCCTACGAGCAGTACTTC.

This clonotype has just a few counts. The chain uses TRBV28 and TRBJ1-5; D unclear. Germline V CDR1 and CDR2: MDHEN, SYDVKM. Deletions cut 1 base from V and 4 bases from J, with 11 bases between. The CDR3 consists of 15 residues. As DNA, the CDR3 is TGTGCCAGCAGTTTATTGAGTAGGGCTAATCAGCCCCAGCATTTT. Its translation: CASSLLSRANQPQHF.

The CDR3, as DNA: TGTGCCAGCAGCTTCGATAGCGGGAGTGGGGGCAATGAGCAGTTCTTC. Protein product: CASSFDSGSGGNEQFF. This chain uses TRBV9 with TRBJ2-1; 9 nucleotides match TRBD2. J lost 6 bases, V lost 4 bases, and 11 bases had no gene match. The germline V gene encodes CDR1 SGDLS and CDR2 YYNGEE. This CDR3 is 16 amino acids long.

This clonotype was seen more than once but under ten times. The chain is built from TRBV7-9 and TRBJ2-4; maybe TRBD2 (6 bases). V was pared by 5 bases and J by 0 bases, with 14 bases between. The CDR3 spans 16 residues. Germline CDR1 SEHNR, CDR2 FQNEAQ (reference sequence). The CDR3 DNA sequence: TGTGCCAGCAGCCCACGACTAGAGCTAGCCAAAAACATTCAGTACTTC. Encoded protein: CASSPRLELAKNIQYF.

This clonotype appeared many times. The CDR3 here is CASSLGREVYNEQFF. CDR3 nucleotides: TGTGCCAGCAGTTTGGGGCGGGAGGTTTACAATGAGCAGTTCTTC. The J gene is TRBJ2-1, the V gene TRBV27, with TRBD2 matching 8 bases. The CDR3 is 15 amino acids. Germline CDR1 MNHEY, CDR2 SMNVEV (reference sequence). The J segment lost 4 bases and the V segment lost 3 bases, leaving 5 bases of the junction unmatched.

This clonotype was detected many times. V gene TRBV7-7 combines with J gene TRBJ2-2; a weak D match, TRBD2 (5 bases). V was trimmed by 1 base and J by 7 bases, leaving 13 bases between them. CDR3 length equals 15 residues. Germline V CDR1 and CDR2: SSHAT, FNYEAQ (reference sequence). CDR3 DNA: TGTGCCAGCAGCTTAGGTCCGGGAACGGGCGGGGAGCTGTTTTTT. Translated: CASSLGPGTGGELFF.

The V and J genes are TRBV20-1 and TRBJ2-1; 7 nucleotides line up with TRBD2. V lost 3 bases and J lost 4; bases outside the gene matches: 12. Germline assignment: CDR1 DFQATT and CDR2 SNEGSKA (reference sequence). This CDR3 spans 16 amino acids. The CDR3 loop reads CSASWAGRPSYNEQFF. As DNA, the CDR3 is TGCAGTGCTAGTTGGGCCGGGAGGCCTTCATACAATGAGCAGTTCTTC.

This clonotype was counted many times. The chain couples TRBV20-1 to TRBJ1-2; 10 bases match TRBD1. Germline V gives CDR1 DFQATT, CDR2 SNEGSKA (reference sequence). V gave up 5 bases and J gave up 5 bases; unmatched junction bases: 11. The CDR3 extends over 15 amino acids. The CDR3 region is CSAPGQGSLLYGYTF. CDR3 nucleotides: TGCAGTGCTCCGGGACAGGGGTCCCTTCTTTATGGCTACACCTTC.

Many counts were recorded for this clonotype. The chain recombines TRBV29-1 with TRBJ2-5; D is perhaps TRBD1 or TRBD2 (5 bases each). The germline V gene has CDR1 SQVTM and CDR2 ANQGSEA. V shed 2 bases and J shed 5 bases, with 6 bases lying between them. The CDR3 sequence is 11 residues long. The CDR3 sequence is CSVERDETQYF. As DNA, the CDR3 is TGCAGCGTTGAAAGGGACGAGACCCAGTACTTC.

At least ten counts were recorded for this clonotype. CDR3 DNA: TGTGCCAGCAATCCAGGACTAGCGGGAGGGGGCACAGATACGCAGTATTTT. Its translation is CASNPGLAGGGTDTQYF. The rearrangement uses TRBV2 and TRBJ2-3, with 15 bases identical to TRBD2. This CDR3 has 17 amino acids. The V and J ends lost 7 bases and 1 base, in that order; junction bases with no gene match: 6. Germline values: CDR1 SNHLY, CDR2 FYNNEI.

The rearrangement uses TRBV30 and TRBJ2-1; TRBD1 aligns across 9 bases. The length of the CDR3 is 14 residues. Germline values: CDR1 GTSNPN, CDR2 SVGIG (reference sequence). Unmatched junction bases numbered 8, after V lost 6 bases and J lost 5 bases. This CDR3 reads CACREGQGHNEQFF. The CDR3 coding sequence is TGTGCCTGCAGAGAGGGACAGGGACACAATGAGCAGTTCTTC.

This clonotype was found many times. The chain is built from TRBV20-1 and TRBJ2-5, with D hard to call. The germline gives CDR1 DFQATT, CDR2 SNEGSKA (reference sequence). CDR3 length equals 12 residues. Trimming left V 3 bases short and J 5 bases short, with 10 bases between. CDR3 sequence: CSASGVGETQYF. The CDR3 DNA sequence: TGCAGTGCTAGTGGGGTAGGGGAGACCCAGTACTTC.

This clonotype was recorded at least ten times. The CDR3 sequence: CASTETGSTGNEQFF. CDR3 nucleotide sequence: TGTGCCAGCACCGAGACCGGGAGCACGGGCAATGAGCAGTTCTTC. The chain combines TRBV12-3 or TRBV12-4 with TRBJ2-1, with D possibly TRBD2 on 6 matching bases. Trimming shortened V by 7 bases and J by 6 bases, and 19 bases separated the two germline ends. The CDR3 loop spans 15 amino acids.

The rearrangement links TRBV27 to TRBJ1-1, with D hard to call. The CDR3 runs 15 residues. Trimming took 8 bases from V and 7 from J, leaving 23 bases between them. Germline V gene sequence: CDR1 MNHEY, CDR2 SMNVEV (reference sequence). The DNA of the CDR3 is TGTGCCAGCGCCATATCGGTTCTCCGAGTTGGTGAAGCTTTCTTT. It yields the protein CASAISVLRVGEAFF.

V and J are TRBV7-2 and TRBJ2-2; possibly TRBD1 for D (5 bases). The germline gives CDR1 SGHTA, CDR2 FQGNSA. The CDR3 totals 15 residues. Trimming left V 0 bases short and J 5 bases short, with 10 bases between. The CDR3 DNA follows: TGTGCCAGCAGCTTAGCCAGGGTGGGGACCGGGGAGCTGTTTTTT. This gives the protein CASSLARVGTGELFF.

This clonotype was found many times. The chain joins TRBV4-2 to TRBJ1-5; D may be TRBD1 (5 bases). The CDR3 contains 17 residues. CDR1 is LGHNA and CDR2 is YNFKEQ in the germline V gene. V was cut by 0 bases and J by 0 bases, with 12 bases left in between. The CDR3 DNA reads TGTGCCAGCAGCCAAGATTGGCCAGGGAATAGCAATCAGCCCCAGCATTTT. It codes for CASSQDWPGNSNQPQHF.

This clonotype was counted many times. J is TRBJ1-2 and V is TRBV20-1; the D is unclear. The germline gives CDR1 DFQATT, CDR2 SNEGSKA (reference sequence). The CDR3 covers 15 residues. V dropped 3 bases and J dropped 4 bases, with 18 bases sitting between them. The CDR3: CSARPYTDNFYGYTF. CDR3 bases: TGCAGTGCTAGGCCCTATACAGACAACTTCTATGGCTACACCTTC.

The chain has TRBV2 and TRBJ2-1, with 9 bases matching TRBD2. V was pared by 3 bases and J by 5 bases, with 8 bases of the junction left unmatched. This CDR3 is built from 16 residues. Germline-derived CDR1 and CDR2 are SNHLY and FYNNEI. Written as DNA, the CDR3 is TGTGCCAGCAGTGAGTGGCGAGCGGGAGGCAACAATGAGCAGTTCTTC. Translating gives CASSEWRAGGNNEQFF.

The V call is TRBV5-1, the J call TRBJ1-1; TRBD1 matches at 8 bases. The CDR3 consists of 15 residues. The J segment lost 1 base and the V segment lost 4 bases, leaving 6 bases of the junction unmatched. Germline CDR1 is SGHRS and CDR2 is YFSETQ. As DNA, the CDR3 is TGCGCCAGCAGCCCGGGGGGGACAGGGAACACTGAAGCTTTCTTT. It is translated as CASSPGGTGNTEAFF.

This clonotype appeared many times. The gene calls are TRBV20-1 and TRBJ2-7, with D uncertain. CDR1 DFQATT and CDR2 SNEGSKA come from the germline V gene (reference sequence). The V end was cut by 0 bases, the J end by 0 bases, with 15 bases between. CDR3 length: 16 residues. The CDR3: CSARDLLSGYSYEQYF. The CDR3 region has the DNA TGCAGTGCTAGAGATCTGCTATCCGGGTACTCCTACGAGCAGTACTTC.

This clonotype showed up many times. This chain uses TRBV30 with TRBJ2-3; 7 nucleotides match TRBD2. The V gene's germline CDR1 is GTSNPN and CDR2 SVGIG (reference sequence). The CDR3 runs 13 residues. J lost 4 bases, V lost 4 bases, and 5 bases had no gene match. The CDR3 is CAWMAGVADTQYF. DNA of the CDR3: TGTGCCTGGATGGCGGGAGTCGCAGATACGCAGTATTTT.

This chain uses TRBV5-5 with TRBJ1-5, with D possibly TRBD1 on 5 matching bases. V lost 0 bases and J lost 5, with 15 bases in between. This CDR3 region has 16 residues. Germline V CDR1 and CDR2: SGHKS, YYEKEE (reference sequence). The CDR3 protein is CASSLEEGRIDQPQHF. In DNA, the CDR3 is TGTGCCAGCAGCTTGGAGGAGGGGCGAATTGATCAGCCCCAGCATTTT.

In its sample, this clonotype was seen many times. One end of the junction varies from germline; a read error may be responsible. The DNA for the CDR3 is TGTGCCAGCAGTTTACCGTCGGCCTATCGCTACACCTTC. This sequence encodes CASSLPSAYRYTF. This rearrangement joins TRBV28 to TRBJ1-2; D unclear. Germline V gene lookup returns CDR1 MDHEN and CDR2 SYDVKM. There are 13 residues in the CDR3.